Detailed here is one TCR beta chain. What it binds is not known. A second about 6 to 12 cycle PCR used barcoded and J-beta primers. Using its own MiXCR run on the 5' RACE reads, TCRdb lists one record per CDR3 protein. Among more than 650,000 distinct CDR3 sequences, 22% were seen once, and the ten largest hold roughly 22%. This sample was taken from a study of blood T cells in healthy people across ages. Trimming stripped 4 bases from V and 1 base from J, with 11 bases between. The V gene's germline CDR1 is SGHDT and CDR2 YYEEEE. The length of the CDR3 is 15 residues. General study findings and limits: Age showed a roughly linear inverse relationship with TCR beta diversity per million T cells.

Sequencing input: blood. This clonotype was obtained from a man aged 65 to 85 in good health. The gene calls are TRBV5-6 and TRBJ2-2; D assignment may be TRBD1 or TRBD2 (5 bases each). In DNA, the CDR3 is TGTGCCAGCAGCCCATGGGACCTGAACACCGGGGAGCTGTTTTTT. Amino acid sequence: CASSPWDLNTGELFF.